This T cell receptor (beta chain) appears in the sequencing data of a study of molecular identifiers for immune sequencing clone quantification. The overall study: Four portions were sequenced after RNA from approximately 22,000 or 94,000 naive CD8 cells was split five ways in replicates.

With RNA at 10%, 30% or 50%, naive CD8 libraries came from roughly 21,000 to 960,000 sorted cells. This clonotype was seen more than once but under ten times. Its antigen remains unknown. The CDR3 runs 14 residues. CDR1 and CDR2 from the germline V gene are MNHEY and SVGAGI. Trimming stripped 0 bases from V and 1 base from J, with 6 bases between. Each CDR3 protein is one row after TCRdb ran MiXCR on the PCR reads. The repertoire includes approximately 680,000 distinct CDR3 sequences, 25% of them detected once, and 0.6% to 0.9% sits in the top ten. Points from the study as a whole: Naive cells had under 1% of molecules in clones above 20 RNA copies, effectors over 99%.

V usage is TRBV6-5 and J usage is TRBJ1-1; D gene unclear. The source material was naive CD8+ T cells from blood, with Jurkat cell RNA spiked in. Subset here: FACS-sorted CD8+CD4-CCR7+CD45RA+ naive T cells. The TCR was taken from a human donor in good health. Some libraries in this study had Jurkat cell RNA spiked in. This chain's CDR3 is CASSYSRGNTEAFF. DNA for the CDR3: TGTGCCAGCAGTTACTCACGGGGGAACACTGAAGCTTTCTTT.